Below, one T cell receptor (beta chain) is given with its context. This entry is derived from a study of PD-1 blockade in classical Hodgkin lymphoma. Time point meaning: cycle 4 day 1 (C4D1), after 6 weeks of nivolumab. Each of the patients experienced relapse following autologous stem cell transplantation, and their brentuximab vedotin exposure differed. The CDR3 length is 14 residues. In germline, CDR1 is SGHTA, CDR2 FQGTGA. The V end lost 10 bases, the J end lost 5 bases, and 17 bases lay between the germline ends. TCRdb's copy holds only in-frame clones and misses some; the assay was immunoSEQ multiplex PCR. Of fewer than 95,000 clones in the sample, approximately 83% were seen once.

This TCR was recovered from a human donor with classical Hodgkin lymphoma. The rearrangement links TRBV7-3 to TRBJ1-4, with D possibly matching TRBD1 (5 bases). This sample comprised peripheral blood mononuclear cells (PBMCs), obtained before the fourth cycle of nivolumab. In DNA, the CDR3 is TGTGCCAACCCTGGGGCCCAACCGAATGAAAAACTGTTTTTT. It specifies CANPGAQPNEKLFF.